This T cell receptor beta chain was recovered during a study of spatial heterogeneity in lung cancer. Time point defined: sample taken at primary tumor resection. In each case, whole RNA from tumor, nontumor lung or frozen PBMC was sequenced unsorted. TCR cDNA molecules each had a unique molecular identifier. TCRdb reanalysed the 5' RACE reads using MiXCR and keeps one entry per CDR3 protein. The sample gives 45,000 to 55,000 distinct CDR3 sequences, roughly 5.2% of which show up once; around 10% is in the top ten. CDR1 and CDR2 (germline): LGHDT, YNNKEL (reference sequence). The CDR3 is 12 amino acids. Trimming stripped 0 bases from V and 7 bases from J, with 7 bases between. This clonotype showed up many times.

This sample comprised PBMCs, obtained at surgery. This sequence originates from a male donor with early-stage non-small cell lung cancer. The chain has TRBV3-1 and TRBJ2-7; a weak D match, TRBD1 (6 bases). The CDR3 protein is CASSQDDREQYF. The CDR3 DNA follows: TGTGCCAGCAGCCAAGACGACAGGGAGCAGTACTTC.